This paragraph covers one TCR beta chain sequence. The antigen remains undetermined. Those who donated were healthy bone marrow donors. The sample is drawn from a study of cytomegalovirus exposure and HLA in healthy donors. Findings of the study overall: Later examination showed HLA-associated TCR beta chains had greater clonal expansion than equally common others. When analyzed later, a missense DCLRE1C variant was found to be linked to TCR beta V- and J-gene trimming.

The length of the CDR3 is 13 residues. V was clipped by 1 base and J by 6 bases, with 9 bases between them. The germline V gene has CDR1 SEHNR and CDR2 FQNEAQ (reference sequence). With 60 Vbeta and 13 Jbeta primers, the PCR was carried out. Sequencing was performed with immunoSEQ multiplex PCR; in TCRdb, only in-frame clones are kept and a portion is missing. This sample has hundreds of thousands of clones, with approximately 88% found just once. The rearrangement joins TRBV7-9 to TRBJ1-2; D is ambiguous. This TCR derives from a boy younger than 10 in good health and CMV-seronegative. The sequenced material came from PBMCs. In nucleotides, the CDR3 is TGTGCCAGCAGCTTAGGGAGTCGTAATGGCTACACCTTC. It specifies CASSLGSRNGYTF.